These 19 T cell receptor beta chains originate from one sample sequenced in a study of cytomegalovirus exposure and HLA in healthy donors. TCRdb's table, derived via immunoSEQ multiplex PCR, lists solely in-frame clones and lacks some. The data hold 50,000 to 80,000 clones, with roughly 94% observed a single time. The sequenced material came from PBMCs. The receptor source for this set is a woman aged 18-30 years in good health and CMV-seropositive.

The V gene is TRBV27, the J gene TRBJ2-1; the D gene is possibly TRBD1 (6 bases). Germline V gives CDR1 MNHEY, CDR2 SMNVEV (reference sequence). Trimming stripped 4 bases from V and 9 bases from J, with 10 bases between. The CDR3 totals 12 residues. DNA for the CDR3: TGTGCCAGCAGTTCACCAGGGGTTGAGCAGTTCTTC. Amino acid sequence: CASSSPGVEQFF.

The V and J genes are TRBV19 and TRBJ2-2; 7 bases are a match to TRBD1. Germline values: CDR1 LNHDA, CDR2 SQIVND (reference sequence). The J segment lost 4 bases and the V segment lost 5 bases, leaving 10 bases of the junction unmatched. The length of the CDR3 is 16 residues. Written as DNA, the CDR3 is TGTGCCAGTAGTTTGGCCGGGACAGAACTCACCGGGGAGCTGTTTTTT. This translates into CASSLAGTELTGELFF.

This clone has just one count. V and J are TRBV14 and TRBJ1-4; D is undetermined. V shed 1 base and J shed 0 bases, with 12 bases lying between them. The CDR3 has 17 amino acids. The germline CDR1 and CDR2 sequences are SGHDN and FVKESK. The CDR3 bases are TGTGCCAGCAGCCAAGCCTTCCTTGGAGCAACTAATGAAAAACTGTTTTTT. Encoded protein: CASSQAFLGATNEKLFF.

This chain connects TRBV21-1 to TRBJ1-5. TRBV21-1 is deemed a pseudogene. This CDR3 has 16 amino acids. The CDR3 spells CASSKGGRDCNQPQHF. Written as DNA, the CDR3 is TGTGCCAGCAGCAAAGGAGGCCGGGACTGCAATCAGCCCCAGCATTTT.

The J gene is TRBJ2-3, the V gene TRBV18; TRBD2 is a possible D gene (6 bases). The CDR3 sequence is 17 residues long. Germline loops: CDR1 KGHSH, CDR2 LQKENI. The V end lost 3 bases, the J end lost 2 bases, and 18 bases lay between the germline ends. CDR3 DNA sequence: TGTGCCAGCTCACCCTTAGAGGGCAGCGGGTACACAGATACGCAGTATTTT. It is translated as CASSPLEGSGYTDTQYF.

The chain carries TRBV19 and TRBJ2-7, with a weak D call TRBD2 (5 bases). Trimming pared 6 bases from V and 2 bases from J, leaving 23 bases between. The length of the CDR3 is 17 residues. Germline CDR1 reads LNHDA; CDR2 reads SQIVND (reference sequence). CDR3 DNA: TGTGCCAGTAGCCCTCACAGCGGCAGTCGAACTACCTACGAGCAGTACTTC. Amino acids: CASSPHSGSRTTYEQYF.

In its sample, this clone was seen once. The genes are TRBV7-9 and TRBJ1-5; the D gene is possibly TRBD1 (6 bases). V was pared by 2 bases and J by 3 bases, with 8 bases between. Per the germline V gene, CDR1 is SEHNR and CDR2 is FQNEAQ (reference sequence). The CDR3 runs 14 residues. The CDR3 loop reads CASSLSGVNQPQHF. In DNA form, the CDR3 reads TGTGCCAGCAGCTTATCAGGGGTCAATCAGCCCCAGCATTTT.

The CDR3 loop is CASSTGSSGYTF. CDR3 in DNA: TGCGCCAGCAGTACGGGGTCGAGTGGCTACACCTTC. J is TRBJ1-2 and V is TRBV10-2, with unresolved D. The CDR3 is made up of 12 amino acids. The V and J ends lost 5 bases and 7 bases respectively, with 11 bases between them. The V gene's germline CDR1 is WSHSY and CDR2 SAAADI.

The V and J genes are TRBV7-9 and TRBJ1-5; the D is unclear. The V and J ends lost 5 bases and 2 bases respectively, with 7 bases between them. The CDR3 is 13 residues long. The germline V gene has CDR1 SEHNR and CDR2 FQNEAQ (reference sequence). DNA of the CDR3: TGTGCCAGCAGCGTGGCTCGCAATCAGCCCCAGCATTTT. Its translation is CASSVARNQPQHF. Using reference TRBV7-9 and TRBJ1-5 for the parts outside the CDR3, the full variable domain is DTGVSQNPRHKITKRGQNVTFRCDPISEHNRLYWYRQTLGQGPEFLTYFQNEAQLEKSRLLSDRFSAERPKGSFSTLEIQRTEQGDSAMYLCASSVARNQPQHFGDGTRLSIL.

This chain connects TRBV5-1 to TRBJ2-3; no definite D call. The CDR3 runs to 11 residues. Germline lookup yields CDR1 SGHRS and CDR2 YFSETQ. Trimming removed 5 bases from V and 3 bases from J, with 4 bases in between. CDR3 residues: CASRLTDTQYF. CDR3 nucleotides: TGCGCCAGCAGACTAACAGATACGCAGTATTTT.

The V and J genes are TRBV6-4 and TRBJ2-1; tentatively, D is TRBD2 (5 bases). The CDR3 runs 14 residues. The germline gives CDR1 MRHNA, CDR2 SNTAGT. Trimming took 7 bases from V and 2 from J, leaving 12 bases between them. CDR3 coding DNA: TGTGCCAGCAAACAAGCGGTTACCTACAATGAGCAGTTCTTC. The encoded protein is CASKQAVTYNEQFF.

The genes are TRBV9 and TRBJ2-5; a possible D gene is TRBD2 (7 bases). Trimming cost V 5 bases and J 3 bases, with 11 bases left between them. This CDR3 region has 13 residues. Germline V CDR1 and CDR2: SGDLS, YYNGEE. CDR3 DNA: TGTGCCAGCAGTCAGGGGAGGGAAGAGACCCAGTACTTC. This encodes CASSQGREETQYF. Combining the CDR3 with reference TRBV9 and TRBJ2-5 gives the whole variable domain DSGVTQTPKHLITATGQRVTLRCSPRSGDLSVYWYQQSLDQGLQFLIQYYNGEERAKGNILERFSAQQFPDLHSELNLSSLELGDSALYFCASSQGREETQYFGPGTRLLVL.

The CDR3 reads CAISETGGAGTDTQYF. The CDR3 bases are TGTGCCATCAGTGAAACAGGGGGCGCTGGGACAGATACGCAGTATTTT. J is TRBJ2-3 and V is TRBV10-3, with 9 nucleotides matching TRBD1. The CDR3 is 16 amino acids. Germline V gives CDR1 ENHRY, CDR2 SYGVKD. Trimming removed 3 bases from V and 3 bases from J; junction bases left unmatched: 7.

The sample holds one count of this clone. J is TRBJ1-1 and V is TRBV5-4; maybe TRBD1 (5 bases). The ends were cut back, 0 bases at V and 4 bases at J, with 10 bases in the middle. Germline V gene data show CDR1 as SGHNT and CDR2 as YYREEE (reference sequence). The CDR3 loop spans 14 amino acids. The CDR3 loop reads CASSLAQGGTEAFF. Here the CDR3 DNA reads TGTGCCAGCAGCTTGGCGCAGGGTGGCACTGAAGCTTTCTTT.

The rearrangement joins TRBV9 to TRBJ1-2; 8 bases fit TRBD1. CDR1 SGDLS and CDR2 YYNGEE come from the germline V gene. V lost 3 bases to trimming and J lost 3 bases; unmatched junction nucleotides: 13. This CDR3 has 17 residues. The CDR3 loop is CASSEAGGPPDDYGYTF. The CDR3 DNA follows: TGTGCCAGCAGCGAGGCAGGGGGCCCACCTGATGACTATGGCTACACCTTC.

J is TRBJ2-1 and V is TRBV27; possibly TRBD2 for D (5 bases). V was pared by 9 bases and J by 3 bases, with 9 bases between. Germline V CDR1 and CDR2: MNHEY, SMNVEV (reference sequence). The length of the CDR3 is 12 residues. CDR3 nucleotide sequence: TGTGCCAGTTGGGGAGACTACAATGAGCAGTTCTTC. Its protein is CASWGDYNEQFF.

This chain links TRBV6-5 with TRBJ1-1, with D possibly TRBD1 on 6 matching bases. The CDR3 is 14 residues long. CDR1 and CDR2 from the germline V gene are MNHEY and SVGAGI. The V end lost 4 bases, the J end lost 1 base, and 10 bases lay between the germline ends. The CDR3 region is CASSSGGSNTEAFF. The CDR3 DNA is TGTGCCAGCAGTTCGGGGGGCTCGAACACTGAAGCTTTCTTT.

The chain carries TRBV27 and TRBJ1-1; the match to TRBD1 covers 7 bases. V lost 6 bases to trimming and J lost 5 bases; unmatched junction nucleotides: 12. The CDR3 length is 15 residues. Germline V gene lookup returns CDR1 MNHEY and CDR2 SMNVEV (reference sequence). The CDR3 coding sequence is TGTGCCAGCAGCAGGGACAGACTACCGGGGACTGAAGCTTTCTTT. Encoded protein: CASSRDRLPGTEAFF.

The CDR3 DNA reads as TGTGCCAGCAGCTCCGGGAGTCCACTCTATGGCTACACCTTC. This codes for CASSSGSPLYGYTF. The gene calls are TRBV28 and TRBJ1-2; D is uncertain. Germline V gives CDR1 MDHEN, CDR2 SYDVKM. Trimming shortened V by 6 bases and J by 4 bases, and 15 bases separated the two germline ends. This CDR3 is 14 amino acids long.